The clone carrying this T cell receptor (beta chain) came up a few times. Its antigen is as yet unknown. The germline V and J ends were trimmed by 6 bases and 3 bases, with 0 bases remaining between them. CDR3 length: 9 amino acids. Barcoded TCR alpha and TCR beta cDNA libraries with UMIs came from 5'RACE using constant-segment primers. From the 5' RACE reads, TCRdb called clonotypes with MiXCR, one entry per CDR3 protein. The table records 300,000 to 350,000 distinct CDR3 sequences, just under 20% of them present only once. This sample is part of a study of T-cell memory formation after mild COVID-19. Study observations and caveats: CD4/CD8 balance held among clones contracting day 15 to 85, and later expanders leaned CD4+. Mostly located in CM and EM were contracting CD4+ clones, with contracting CD8+ clones located in EMRA. Researchers found some responding clones in pre-infection memory, a sign that cross-reactive memory joined.

The V gene is TRBV23-1, the J gene TRBJ2-7; D remains ambiguous. TRBV23-1 is marked as an open reading frame, function uncertain. The receptor comes from a man between 18 and 29 years old who had mild COVID-19 (a few samples of this study predate the infection). Cell type and time point are not known. The specimen was PBMCs or a T cell subset sorted from them (not recorded which). The CDR3 coding sequence is TGCGCCAGCAGCTACGAGCAGTACTTC. Protein product: CASSYEQYF.